This T cell receptor (beta chain) appears in the sequencing data of a study of technical replicates of blood from a few donors. Germline CDR1 is SNHLY and CDR2 is FYNNEI. V trimming: 8 bases; J trimming: 0 bases; junction bases outside the gene matches: 5. This CDR3 is 14 amino acids long. TCRdb keeps only in-frame clones here, not all; method: immunoSEQ multiplex PCR. The data hold around 61,000 clones, with around 97% observed a single time. The sequencing sample was made of T cells isolated from PBMCs. The receptor's source is a human donor in good health. This rearrangement joins TRBV2 to TRBJ1-1; TRBD1 aligns across 8 bases. The CDR3 region is CASDRQGLNTEAFF. CDR3 bases: TGTGCCAGCGACCGACAGGGGCTGAACACTGAAGCTTTCTTT.